The 29 T cell receptor beta chains below come from one sample, sequenced in a study of cytomegalovirus exposure and HLA in healthy donors. PCR used 60 Vbeta primers and 13 Jbeta primers. Sequenced by immunoSEQ multiplex PCR; TCRdb stores in-frame clones only, minus some. Among about 180,000 clones, 80% were seen once, and the ten largest hold 1.3% to 1.5%. The sequencing sample was made of PBMCs. Every receptor here comes from a girl aged 5-17 years in good health and CMV-seropositive.

This chain links TRBV5-4 with TRBJ2-7, with TRBD1 as a possible D gene (6 bases). Germline CDR1 is SGHNT and CDR2 is YYREEE (reference sequence). This CDR3 is 14 amino acids long. V was trimmed by 4 bases and J by 1 base, leaving 12 bases between them. The CDR3 region has the DNA TGTGCCAGCAGCCCCGGGACACTTTCCTACGAGCAGTACTTC. Translation gives CASSPGTLSYEQYF.

The chain is built from TRBV5-1 and TRBJ1-2, with 10 bases identical to TRBD1. Germline lookup yields CDR1 SGHRS and CDR2 YFSETQ. The V and J ends lost 2 bases and 8 bases, in that order; junction bases with no gene match: 6. This CDR3 is built from 14 residues. CDR3 sequence reads: CASSFTGQGKGYTF. In nucleotides, the CDR3 is TGCGCCAGCAGCTTTACGGGACAGGGGAAAGGCTACACCTTC.

A single count supports this clone. This chain connects TRBV18 to TRBJ1-1, with 8 bases identical to TRBD1. The CDR3 has 18 amino acids. Germline V gene lookup returns CDR1 KGHSH and CDR2 LQKENI. Trimming removed 6 bases from V and 6 bases from J; junction bases left unmatched: 21. CDR3 amino acids: CASSENRGISAAGPEAFF. The CDR3 nucleotides read TGTGCCAGCTCCGAAAACAGGGGGATATCGGCCGCTGGTCCTGAAGCTTTCTTT.

The genes are TRBV19 and TRBJ2-1; TRBD2 matches at 7 bases. In germline, CDR1 is LNHDA, CDR2 SQIVND (reference sequence). The CDR3 contains 12 residues. V trimming: 3 bases; J trimming: 8 bases; junction bases outside the gene matches: 1. The CDR3 sequence is CASSIGGYEQFF. The CDR3 bases are TGTGCCAGTAGTATCGGGGGGTATGAGCAGTTCTTC.

This clone was seen only a few times. The chain has TRBV27 and TRBJ2-2; perhaps TRBD2 as D (7 bases). Per the germline V gene, CDR1 is MNHEY and CDR2 is SMNVEV (reference sequence). V lost 1 base, J lost 4 bases, and 19 bases lay in between. This CDR3 spans 18 amino acids. The DNA of the CDR3 is TGTGCCAGCAGTTTATTGGTTTCGGGGGGCAGGGTCACCGGGGAGCTGTTTTTT. Protein product: CASSLLVSGGRVTGELFF.

V usage is TRBV9 and J usage is TRBJ1-2, with D possibly matching TRBD1 (5 bases). Germline V gene lookup returns CDR1 SGDLS and CDR2 YYNGEE. The V end was cut by 3 bases, the J end by 8 bases, with 17 bases between. The length of the CDR3 is 14 residues. This chain's CDR3 is CASSGSRAGEGYTF. The DNA of the CDR3 is TGTGCCAGCAGCGGTAGCAGGGCAGGAGAAGGCTACACCTTC. Full variable domain (outside the CDR3, taken from reference TRBV9 and TRBJ1-2): DSGVTQTPKHLITATGQRVTLRCSPRSGDLSVYWYQQSLDQGLQFLIQYYNGEERAKGNILERFSAQQFPDLHSELNLSSLELGDSALYFCASSGSRAGEGYTFGSGTRLTVV.

The V gene is TRBV6-5, the J gene TRBJ2-7; TRBD1 is a possible D gene (6 bases). CDR3 length: 13 residues. Deletions cut 5 bases from V and 5 bases from J, with 13 bases between. Looked up from germline, CDR1 is MNHEY and CDR2 is SVGAGI. CDR3 nucleotide sequence: TGTGCCAGCAGTCGCCAGGGGAATAACGAGCAGTACTTC. Protein product: CASSRQGNNEQYF.

The chain has TRBV27 and TRBJ1-1; the D gene is possibly TRBD1 (5 bases). Germline loops: CDR1 MNHEY, CDR2 SMNVEV (reference sequence). The CDR3 length is 15 residues. V dropped 5 bases and J dropped 1 base, with 14 bases sitting between them. The CDR3 reads CASSPAPGGNTEAFF. CDR3 DNA: TGTGCCAGCAGTCCGGCCCCCGGGGGGAACACTGAAGCTTTCTTT.

The gene calls are TRBV21-1 and TRBJ2-1; the table calls TRBD1, which could not be checked here. TRBV21-1 is classified as a pseudogene. The CDR3 spans 13 residues. The CDR3 nucleotides read TGTGCCAGCAGCCAGGGGCTCCTTCGGCAGCAGTTCTTC. Protein sequence: CASSQGLLRQQFF.

The CDR3 loop is CASSSPRYEQYF. The DNA of the CDR3 is TGTGCCAGCAGCTCCCCCCGGTACGAGCAGTACTTC. The J gene is TRBJ2-7, the V gene TRBV7-8; no firm D call. Trimming removed 4 bases at V and 4 bases at J, with 8 bases between. The CDR3 is 12 amino acids. Germline CDR1 is SGHVS and CDR2 is FQNEAQ.

This clone turned up a few times. The chain recombines TRBV11-2 with TRBJ1-4; TRBD1 is a possible D gene (5 bases). The CDR3 has 16 amino acids. The V and J ends lost 4 bases and 7 bases respectively, with 19 bases between them. Germline V gene lookup returns CDR1 SGHAT and CDR2 FQNNGV. In nucleotides, the CDR3 is TGTGCCAGCAGCTCAAAGAGTGGGGCGTTTGTTGAAAAACTGTTTTTT. It is translated as CASSSKSGAFVEKLFF.

The chain links TRBV19 to TRBJ1-3; TRBD1 matches 7 bases. V lost 5 bases and J lost 3; bases outside the gene matches: 10. Germline V CDR1 and CDR2: LNHDA, SQIVND (reference sequence). This CDR3 region has 16 residues. CDR3 sequence reads: CASSHRHRGNGNTIYF. CDR3 in DNA: TGTGCCAGTAGTCACCGCCACAGGGGAAATGGAAACACCATATATTTT.

The genes are TRBV4-1 and TRBJ2-3; no definite D call. This CDR3 is 14 amino acids long. V lost 0 bases, J lost 0 bases, and 4 bases lay in between. CDR1 is MGHRA and CDR2 is YSYEKL in the germline V gene. This chain's CDR3 is CASSQEASTDTQYF. The DNA for the CDR3 is TGCGCCAGCAGCCAAGAGGCAAGCACAGATACGCAGTATTTT.

Written as DNA, the CDR3 is TGTGCCAGTAGTATTCAAAGACTGACTCTGAACACTGAAGCTTTCTTT. It is translated as CASSIQRLTLNTEAFF. V usage is TRBV19 and J usage is TRBJ1-1; D not certain. Germline V gives CDR1 LNHDA, CDR2 SQIVND (reference sequence). CDR3 size: 16 residues. Trimming took off 3 bases at V and 0 bases at J, with 14 bases between the two ends.

This clone came up a few times. This chain connects TRBV5-6 to TRBJ1-1, with TRBD1 identical over 7 bases. The V and J ends lost 4 bases and 0 bases, in that order; junction bases with no gene match: 3. This CDR3 is 14 amino acids long. The V gene's germline CDR1 is SGHDT and CDR2 YYEEEE. CDR3 in DNA: TGTGCCAGCAGCATGGGACAGTTGAACACTGAAGCTTTCTTT. Protein product: CASSMGQLNTEAFF.

The chain is built from TRBV2 and TRBJ2-1, with TRBD2 identical over 9 bases. The CDR3 has 17 residues. The germline V gene encodes CDR1 SNHLY and CDR2 FYNNEI. Trimming at V came to 2 bases and at J to 4 bases, leaving 9 bases not matched to a gene. The CDR3 nucleotides are TGTGCCAGCAGTGAAAAGGGGCTAGCGGGAAGTTACAATGAGCAGTTCTTC. Its translation is CASSEKGLAGSYNEQFF. The full variable domain, its missing parts supplied by reference TRBV2 and TRBJ2-1, is EPEVTQTPSHQVTQMGQEVILRCVPISNHLYFYWYRQILGQKVEFLVSFYNNEISEKSEIFDDQFSVERPDGSNFTLKIRSTKLEDSAMYFCASSEKGLAGSYNEQFFGPGTRLTVL.

The chain employs TRBV6-5 and TRBJ2-5; 8 bases agree with TRBD2. The last part of the DNA fits TRBJ2-7 better; the J call may be wrong. The CDR3 length is 14 residues. Germline values: CDR1 MNHEY, CDR2 SVGAGI. The CDR3 DNA is TGTGCCAGCACCCCGGGACTAGGGCTCTACGAGCAGTACTTC. Protein sequence: CASTPGLGLYEQYF.

The rearrangement joins TRBV19 to TRBJ2-7; 9 bases match TRBD1. The CDR3 is made up of 13 amino acids. Per germline, CDR1 LNHDA and CDR2 SQIVND (reference sequence). Losses at the gene ends were 5 bases for V and 3 bases for J; bases not matched to a gene: 2. CDR3 bases: TGTGCCAGTAGTCAGACAGGGGGCTACGAGCAGTACTTC. Translated, it gives CASSQTGGYEQYF.

This chain links TRBV10-3 with TRBJ2-7; D unclear. The germline V gene has CDR1 ENHRY and CDR2 SYGVKD. Trimming took 10 bases from V and 0 from J, leaving 10 bases between them. The CDR3 length is 12 residues. The CDR3 spells CATQTHSYEQYF. The DNA of the CDR3 is TGTGCCACTCAAACTCACTCCTACGAGCAGTACTTC.

The chain employs TRBV4-1 and TRBJ2-7; a possible D gene is TRBD1 (6 bases). CDR1 is MGHRA and CDR2 is YSYEKL in the germline V gene. The CDR3 is made up of 14 amino acids. V was clipped by 7 bases and J by 5 bases, with 18 bases between them. The CDR3, as DNA: TGCGCCAGCACTTCGGTACAGGGCCCCAACGAGCAGTACTTC. Residues: CASTSVQGPNEQYF.

V usage is TRBV7-2 and J usage is TRBJ2-1, with TRBD2 matching over 9 bases. This CDR3 contains 15 residues. V was pared by 1 base and J by 4 bases, with 2 bases of the junction left unmatched. Germline V lookup: CDR1 SGHTA, CDR2 FQGNSA. The CDR3 DNA follows: TGTGCCAGCAGCTTAGATACTAGCGGGTACAATGAGCAGTTCTTC. This encodes CASSLDTSGYNEQFF.

CDR3 DNA sequence: TGCGCCAGCAGCCAAGGGCTGGGAGCTAATTCACCCCTCCACTTT. Protein: CASSQGLGANSPLHF. This chain links TRBV4-1 with TRBJ1-6; the D is unclear. The CDR3 length is 15 residues. Germline loops: CDR1 MGHRA, CDR2 YSYEKL. Trimming stripped 1 base from V and 6 bases from J, with 10 bases between.

The chain couples TRBV6-1 to TRBJ1-5; D is undetermined. CDR1 is MNHNS, CDR2 SASEGT, per germline. Trimming removed 6 bases at V and 3 bases at J, with 12 bases between. This CDR3 has 14 residues. The CDR3 coding sequence is TGTGCCAGCAGGCCCGGGAGGCTCAATCAGCCCCAGCATTTT. Protein sequence: CASRPGRLNQPQHF.

The chain is built from TRBV28 and TRBJ1-2, with no clear D. V was trimmed by 3 bases and J by 0 bases, leaving 5 bases between them. Germline values: CDR1 MDHEN, CDR2 SYDVKM. The CDR3 has 13 residues. This CDR3 is CASSFPSNYGYTF. Written as DNA, the CDR3 is TGTGCCAGCAGTTTTCCCTCTAACTATGGCTACACCTTC.

With regard to this clone: Other DNA sequences in this specimen translate into the identical CDR3. This sequence joins TRBV5-1 and TRBJ1-5, with a tentative D call TRBD1 (5 bases). Trimming cost V 0 bases and J 3 bases, with 7 bases left between them. There are 14 residues in the CDR3. Germline CDR1 is SGHRS and CDR2 is YFSETQ. In nucleotides, the CDR3 is TGCGCCAGCAGCTTGGGGGGCCCCAATCAGCCCCAGCATTTT. Its translation: CASSLGGPNQPQHF.

This chain uses TRBV6-1 with TRBJ2-3; a weak D match, TRBD1 (5 bases). The CDR3 runs 15 residues. Trimming took 2 bases from V and 8 from J, leaving 17 bases between them. CDR1 and CDR2 from the germline V gene are MNHNS and SASEGT. CDR3 loop: CASSEKGGAGATQYF. In DNA form, the CDR3 reads TGTGCCAGCAGTGAAAAGGGCGGCGCTGGGGCTACGCAGTATTTT.

V usage is TRBV7-8 and J usage is TRBJ2-7, with 8 bases that match TRBD2. The CDR3 contains 15 residues. Losses at the gene ends were 4 bases for V and 5 bases for J; bases not matched to a gene: 10. The V gene's germline CDR1 is SGHVS and CDR2 FQNEAQ. This CDR3 is CASSYPGTSHHEQYF. The CDR3 bases are TGTGCCAGCAGCTACCCCGGGACTAGTCACCACGAGCAGTACTTC.

The V call is TRBV7-9, the J call TRBJ1-1, with D possibly matching TRBD1 (5 bases). This CDR3 region has 14 residues. Germline-derived CDR1 and CDR2 are SEHNR and FQNEAQ (reference sequence). V was pared by 5 bases and J by 1 base, with 11 bases between. CDR3 nucleotides: TGTGCCAGCAGCGCCGACAGTTGGAACACTGAAGCTTTCTTT. Translated, it gives CASSADSWNTEAFF. Variable domain in full (rest from reference TRBV7-9 and TRBJ1-1): DTGVSQNPRHKITKRGQNVTFRCDPISEHNRLYWYRQTLGQGPEFLTYFQNEAQLEKSRLLSDRFSAERPKGSFSTLEIQRTEQGDSAMYLCASSADSWNTEAFFGQGTRLTVV.

V gene TRBV9 combines with J gene TRBJ2-3; D might be TRBD2 (6 bases). This CDR3 contains 15 residues. Trimming removed 6 bases from V and 3 bases from J, with 17 bases in between. CDR1 is SGDLS, CDR2 YYNGEE, per germline. DNA for the CDR3: TGTGCCAGCAATCGTCGCTCTAGCGTTACAGATACGCAGTATTTT. This translates into CASNRRSSVTDTQYF.